This note documents a single T cell receptor beta chain sequence. Its cognate antigen is unknown. This sample is part of a study of CD8 T cell repertoires and HIV-1 epitope variants. Study in general: An approximately 10-day culture received IL-2, IL-7 and IL-15 on days 3 and 7. The baseline condition was 1M T cells left uncultured.

V was clipped by 0 bases and J by 4 bases, with 8 bases between them. Germline V gives CDR1 SGDLS, CDR2 YYNGEE. The CDR3 spans 13 residues. Assay used: immunoSEQ multiplex PCR; TCRdb lists only in-frame clones, some missing. The data contain about 3,500 clones, roughly 70% of them singletons. Sequencing used cultured CD8+ T cells derived from PBMCs. The origin of this receptor is a male donor with HIV. The chain carries TRBV9 and TRBJ2-7, with no clear D. Here the CDR3 reads CASSVARRYEQYF. The CDR3 DNA follows: TGTGCCAGCAGCGTAGCGAGAAGGTACGAGCAGTACTTC.